One sample yielded the 9 T cell receptor beta chains listed below, sequenced in a study of blood T cell repertoires in COVID-19. Assay used: immunoSEQ multiplex PCR; TCRdb lists only in-frame clones, some missing. The data hold 150,000 to 200,000 clones, with roughly 81% observed a single time. Sequencing input: peripheral blood. The receptors come from a woman aged 40 to 50 with COVID-19, enrolled during active disease.

The chain carries TRBV10-3 and TRBJ2-1, with 9 positions matching TRBD2. Germline assignment: CDR1 ENHRY and CDR2 SYGVKD. The CDR3 sequence is 13 residues long. The V and J ends lost 11 bases and 9 bases, in that order; junction bases with no gene match: 11. The CDR3 region is CAGTPGLATEQFF. Written as DNA, the CDR3 is TGTGCCGGCACCCCGGGACTAGCTACTGAGCAGTTCTTC.

This clone was observed a few times. This chain uses TRBV11-3 with TRBJ2-1; tentatively, D is TRBD2 (6 bases). Between the trimmed V and J ends, which lost 3 bases and 0 bases, there was a span of 6 bases. CDR1 is SGHNT and CDR2 is YENEEA in the germline V gene. This CDR3 spans 14 amino acids. The CDR3 is CASSFGSSYNEQFF. CDR3 nucleotides: TGTGCCAGCAGCTTCGGGAGCTCCTACAATGAGCAGTTCTTC.

The V call is TRBV7-8, the J call TRBJ1-2; 8 bases agree with TRBD1. From germline, CDR1 is SGHVS and CDR2 FQNEAQ. Trimming at V came to 6 bases and at J to 5 bases, leaving 11 bases not matched to a gene. The CDR3 has 15 residues. The chain's CDR3 is CASSLTRQGRYGYTF. The CDR3 DNA follows: TGTGCCAGCAGTTTAACCAGACAGGGGAGATATGGCTACACCTTC.

This sequence joins TRBV27 and TRBJ1-1, with TRBD1 as a possible D gene (5 bases). V gave up 3 bases and J gave up 0 bases, with 20 bases separating them. The length of the CDR3 is 18 residues. Germline CDR1 is MNHEY and CDR2 is SMNVEV (reference sequence). The CDR3 nucleotides are TGTGCCAGCAGTTTCTCCCTTGCCAGGGCGACCATGAACACTGAAGCTTTCTTT. Protein product: CASSFSLARATMNTEAFF.

This CDR3 reads CASSFDAGWQYF. CDR3 bases: TGTGCCAGCAGCTTTGATGCGGGATGGCAGTACTTC. The chain is built from TRBV7-2 and TRBJ2-7; the D gene is possibly TRBD2 (6 bases). Germline V gene sequence: CDR1 SGHTA, CDR2 FQGNSA. This CDR3 has 12 residues. V was trimmed by 3 bases and J by 9 bases, leaving 12 bases between them.

The chain carries TRBV4-1 and TRBJ2-3; perhaps TRBD2 as D (6 bases). V lost 3 bases and J 4 bases, leaving 11 bases between the germline ends. CDR3 length: 14 amino acids. CDR1 is MGHRA, CDR2 YSYEKL, per germline. The CDR3 spells CASSHGGSSDTQYF. The CDR3 bases are TGCGCCAGCAGCCACGGAGGGAGCTCAGATACGCAGTATTTT.

This rearrangement joins TRBV30 to TRBJ2-3; 7 bases map to TRBD2. The CDR3 sequence is 16 residues long. V trimming: 0 bases; J trimming: 2 bases; junction bases outside the gene matches: 8. The germline V gene has CDR1 GTSNPN and CDR2 SVGIG (reference sequence). DNA for the CDR3: TGTGCCTGGAGTGTAGGCGGGAGCCCTTTCACAGATACGCAGTATTTT. Translation gives CAWSVGGSPFTDTQYF.

The chain carries TRBV6-5 and TRBJ2-3; 9 positions agree with TRBD2. The CDR3 runs to 15 residues. The germline V gene encodes CDR1 MNHEY and CDR2 SVGAGI. The trim removed 6 bases at V and 6 bases at J, leaving 10 bases unmatched. The CDR3 nucleotides read TGTGCCAGCAGGCTCCGCGGGGGGGCCGGGGATACGCAGTATTTT. It is translated as CASRLRGGAGDTQYF.

The chain employs TRBV9 and TRBJ1-2; TRBD1 might be the D (6 bases). This CDR3 is 17 amino acids long. V shed 0 bases and J shed 0 bases, with 15 bases lying between them. From germline, CDR1 is SGDLS and CDR2 YYNGEE. The CDR3 is CASSVERDKGANYGYTF. CDR3 coding DNA: TGTGCCAGCAGCGTAGAACGGGACAAAGGGGCTAACTATGGCTACACCTTC.